The present TCR beta chain was sequenced within a study of blood T cells in healthy people across ages. Study-level results: A roughly linear fall in TCR beta diversity per million T cells was seen with increasing age. In these data, TCR beta diversity tracked strongly with naive T cell percentage.

Alongside a J-beta primer mix, a sample-barcoded 5' primer served in a second PCR lasting about 7 to 12 cycles. TCRdb fed the 5' RACE reads into MiXCR, producing one record per CDR3 protein. Of over 1,500,000 distinct CDR3 sequences in the sample, about 39% were seen once. Each sample yielded at least 7 million isolated PBMCs. The germline V and J ends were trimmed by 5 bases and 1 base, with 15 bases remaining between them. In germline, CDR1 is SGHNT, CDR2 YENEEA. This CDR3 has 15 residues. Notes on this clonotype: Antigen: not known.

The genes are TRBV11-3 and TRBJ2-7, with a possible D match to TRBD1 (5 bases). Sequencing was carried out using blood. The origin of this receptor is a human donor in good health. The CDR3 is CASSPGKAGSYEQYF. For the CDR3, the DNA is TGTGCCAGCAGCCCAGGTAAGGCAGGGTCCTACGAGCAGTACTTC.